Sequencing of this T cell receptor beta chain was carried out in a study of blood T cell repertoires in COVID-19. Across the whole study: Samples of COVID-19 (acute and convalescent) were obtained from the United States, Italy and Spain.

This CDR3 has 15 residues. V dropped 4 bases and J dropped 0 bases, with 13 bases sitting between them. CDR1 is MNHEY and CDR2 is SVGAGI in the germline V gene. Source study methods: Reference gene primer amplification yielded estimated nucleated cell counts. Profiling relied on immunoSEQ multiplex PCR, and the TCRdb table lists in-frame clones only, not all of them. Clonal size and the V and J genes are those of that table, whereas D and trimming came from the DNA. The data contain roughly 150,000 clones, 88% of them seen just once; the ten biggest clones take up 2% to 2.5%. The clonotype originates from a man aged 45-65 years who had recovered from COVID-19. Sequencing was done on a sample of peripheral blood. The rearrangement links TRBV6-5 to TRBJ2-7; perhaps TRBD1 as D (6 bases). CDR3 sequence reads: CASSFRRDTSYEQYF. CDR3 bases: TGTGCCAGCAGTTTCCGTCGGGACACCTCCTACGAGCAGTACTTC.